Below, 16 T cell receptor beta chains from the same sample are listed, as sequenced in a study of blood T cell repertoires in COVID-19. The method was immunoSEQ multiplex PCR; TCRdb's version includes in-frame clones alone and lacks a portion of them. Of some 240,000 clones in the sample, 88% were seen once. The sequenced material came from PBMCs or T cells enriched from blood (not recorded which). Receptors were obtained from a woman in her 40s who had been exposed to COVID-19.

V usage is TRBV14 and J usage is TRBJ2-2; D is uncertain. This CDR3 has 13 residues. V was clipped by 2 bases and J by 1 base, with 2 bases between them. CDR1 is SGHDN and CDR2 is FVKESK in the germline V gene. The CDR3 nucleotides are TGTGCCAGCAGCCAACTGAACACCGGGGAGCTGTTTTTT. It encodes CASSQLNTGELFF.

The rearrangement links TRBV4-3 to TRBJ2-3; 11 nucleotides agree with TRBD2. CDR1 and CDR2 from the germline V gene are LGHNA and YSLEER. This CDR3 has 17 residues. V dropped 2 bases and J dropped 5; count of bases not matched to a gene: 9. In nucleotides, the CDR3 is TGCGCCAGCAGCCAATTAGCGGGAGGGCCAAGAGGAGATACGCAGTATTTT. This translates into CASSQLAGGPRGDTQYF.

CDR3 sequence reads: CASSVAGVNTEAFF. The CDR3, as DNA: TGTGCCAGCAGCGTAGCAGGGGTGAACACTGAAGCTTTCTTT. The V call is TRBV9, the J call TRBJ1-1, with a weak D call TRBD1 (6 bases). CDR1 and CDR2 from the germline V gene are SGDLS and YYNGEE. V lost 0 bases, J lost 0 bases, and 6 bases lay in between. The CDR3 loop spans 14 amino acids.

This clone appeared once. The chain uses TRBV15 and TRBJ2-3, with TRBD2 matching over 10 bases. Germline lookup yields CDR1 LNHNV and CDR2 YYDKDF (reference sequence). Unmatched junction bases numbered 3, after V lost 0 bases and J lost 3 bases. This CDR3 has 16 residues. CDR3 nucleotides: TGTGCCACCAGCAGAGATTTAGCGGGAGGAACAGATACGCAGTATTTT. Translated: CATSRDLAGGTDTQYF.

V and J are TRBV19 and TRBJ1-5, with 10 bases fitting TRBD1. CDR3 size: 15 residues. Germline lookup yields CDR1 LNHDA and CDR2 SQIVND (reference sequence). V was pared by 8 bases and J by 3 bases, with 7 bases of the junction left unmatched. The CDR3 coding sequence is TGTGCCAGTTTGCGGACAGGGGGTTACAATCAGCCCCAGCATTTT. Its translation: CASLRTGGYNQPQHF. Complete variable domain (other parts from reference TRBV19 and TRBJ1-5): DGGITQSPKYLFRKEGQNVTLSCEQNLNHDAMYWYRQDPGQGLRLIYYSQIVNDFQKGDIAEGYSVSREKKESFPLTVTSAQKNPTAFYLCASLRTGGYNQPQHFGDGTRLSIL.

The V gene is TRBV5-4, the J gene TRBJ2-1; D gene unclear. The ends were cut back, 1 base at V and 10 bases at J, with 6 bases in the middle. This CDR3 spans 11 amino acids. Looked up from germline, CDR1 is SGHNT and CDR2 is YYREEE (reference sequence). CDR3 residues: CASSLNREQFF. In nucleotides, the CDR3 is TGTGCCAGCAGCTTGAATAGAGAGCAGTTCTTC.

The chain couples TRBV28 to TRBJ1-4; weak D call: TRBD1 (5 bases). Germline values: CDR1 MDHEN, CDR2 SYDVKM. This CDR3 region has 13 residues. The V end lost 6 bases, the J end lost 4 bases, and 9 bases lay between the germline ends. As DNA, the CDR3 is TGTGCCAGCAGAGCCGACAGTAATGAAAAACTGTTTTTT. Amino acids: CASRADSNEKLFF.

This clone was seen just once. The rearrangement uses TRBV7-2 and TRBJ2-2; 14 bases fit TRBD2. J was trimmed by 6 bases and V by 5 bases; bases with no gene match: 8. Germline CDR1 reads SGHTA; CDR2 reads FQGNSA. The CDR3 has 17 residues. The CDR3 sequence: CASSPRLAGGRAGELFF. The DNA for the CDR3 is TGTGCCAGCAGCCCCCGACTAGCGGGGGGGCGGGCCGGGGAGCTGTTTTTT.

This chain connects TRBV3-1 (or the pseudogene TRBV3-2) to TRBJ2-2; possibly TRBD1 for D (6 bases). V was trimmed by 5 bases and J by 3 bases, leaving 22 bases between them. The germline V gene has CDR1 LGHDT and CDR2 YNNKEL (reference sequence). This CDR3 contains 18 residues. DNA of the CDR3: TGTGCCAGCAGCTACGGTGGCGGACAGACCATATACACCGGGGAGCTGTTTTTT. Translated, it gives CASSYGGGQTIYTGELFF.

The chain employs TRBV7-3 and TRBJ2-6, with TRBD2 matching 8 bases. Germline trimming cut 0 bases from V and 1 base from J; bases unmatched to any gene: 8. The CDR3 runs to 19 residues. Per germline, CDR1 SGHTA and CDR2 FQGTGA. The CDR3 DNA sequence: TGTGCCAGCAGCTTAACCCGGACTAGCAGCGTTTCTGGGGCCAACGTCCTGACTTTC. Residues: CASSLTRTSSVSGANVLTF.

The J gene is TRBJ2-5, the V gene TRBV3-1 (or the pseudogene TRBV3-2); D is perhaps TRBD2 (6 bases). This CDR3 contains 17 residues. Germline CDR1 reads LGHDT; CDR2 reads YNNKEL (reference sequence). V was shortened by 1 base and J by 2 bases, with 17 bases between the two germline ends. This CDR3 reads CASSQASFRTTQETQYF. The CDR3 DNA reads as TGTGCCAGCAGCCAAGCCAGTTTCCGGACTACGCAAGAGACCCAGTACTTC.

The rearrangement joins TRBV18 to TRBJ2-1; D is perhaps TRBD2 (6 bases). The CDR3 totals 13 residues. Trimming pared 6 bases from V and 6 bases from J, leaving 12 bases between. In germline, CDR1 is KGHSH, CDR2 LQKENI. This chain's CDR3 is CASSRGTSNEQFF. The CDR3 nucleotides are TGTGCCAGCTCCCGAGGGACTTCCAATGAGCAGTTCTTC.

The chain carries TRBV11-3 and TRBJ2-5; TRBD1 matches at 7 bases. The germline gives CDR1 SGHNT, CDR2 YENEEA. V lost 4 bases and J lost 2; bases outside the gene matches: 1. The CDR3 is 13 residues long. The CDR3 sequence: CASSSQGQETQYF. In nucleotides, the CDR3 is TGTGCCAGCAGCTCACAGGGGCAAGAGACCCAGTACTTC.

This clone was found once. This sample includes further DNA sequences coding for the same CDR3. The chain recombines TRBV6-2 or TRBV6-3 with TRBJ2-6; D gene ambiguous. Germline V gene sequence: CDR1 MNHEY, CDR2 SVGEGT. This CDR3 region has 15 residues. V was shortened by 2 bases and J by 0 bases, with 5 bases between the two germline ends. CDR3 sequence: CASSYGRSGANVLTF. The CDR3 DNA follows: TGTGCCAGCAGTTACGGCCGCTCTGGGGCCAACGTCCTGACTTTC.

The chain is built from TRBV7-9 and TRBJ1-6, with D uncertain. Germline-derived CDR1 and CDR2 are SEHNR and FQNEAQ (reference sequence). CDR3 length: 15 amino acids. The germline V and J ends were trimmed by 0 bases and 8 bases, with 11 bases remaining between them. CDR3 in amino acids: CASSLAFSGDSPLHF. CDR3 coding DNA: TGTGCCAGCAGCTTAGCTTTTTCGGGAGATTCACCCCTCCACTTT.

The V call is TRBV5-5, the J call TRBJ1-6, with D tentatively TRBD1 (6 bases). The V gene lost 5 bases and the J gene lost 7 bases, with 16 bases spanning the gap. The CDR3 totals 15 residues. Germline V gene data show CDR1 as SGHKS and CDR2 as YYEKEE (reference sequence). CDR3 bases: TGTGCCAGCAGTCGTGTTGGGGGCAACAATTCACCCCTCCACTTT. Translation gives CASSRVGGNNSPLHF.